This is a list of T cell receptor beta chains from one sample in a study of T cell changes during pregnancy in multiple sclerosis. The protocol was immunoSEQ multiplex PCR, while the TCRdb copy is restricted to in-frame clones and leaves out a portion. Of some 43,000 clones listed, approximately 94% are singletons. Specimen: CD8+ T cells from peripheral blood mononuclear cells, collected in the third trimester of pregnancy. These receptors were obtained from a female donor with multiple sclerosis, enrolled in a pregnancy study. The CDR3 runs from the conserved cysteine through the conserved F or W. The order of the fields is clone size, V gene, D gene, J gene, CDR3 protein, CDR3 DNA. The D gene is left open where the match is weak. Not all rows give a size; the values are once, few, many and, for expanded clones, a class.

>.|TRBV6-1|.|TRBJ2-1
CASTPRDPYNEQFF
TGTGCCAGCACCCCGAGGGATCCCTACAATGAGCAGTTCTTC
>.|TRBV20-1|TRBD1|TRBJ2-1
CSAAYRGEQFF
TGCAGTGCTGCCTACAGGGGAGAGCAGTTCTTC
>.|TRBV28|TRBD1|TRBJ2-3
CASSLQGFGFSTDTQYF
TGTGCCAGCAGCTTACAGGGGTTTGGGTTTAGCACAGATACGCAGTATTTT
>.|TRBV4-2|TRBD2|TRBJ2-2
CASSQDGIAGAPGELFF
TGTGCCAGCAGCCAAGACGGTATAGCGGGAGCCCCCGGGGAGCTGTTTTTT
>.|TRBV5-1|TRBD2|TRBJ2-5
CASSHTSGGGETQYF
TGCGCCAGCAGCCATACTAGCGGGGGGGGAGAGACCCAGTACTTC
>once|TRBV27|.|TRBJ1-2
CASSFSGNYGYTF
TGTGCCAGCAGTTTCTCGGGAAACTATGGCTACACCTTC
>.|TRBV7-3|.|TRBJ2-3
CASSPEGTSTDTQYF
TGTGCCAGCAGCCCAGAAGGGACTAGCACAGATACGCAGTATTTT
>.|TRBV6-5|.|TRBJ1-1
CASSYRDYTEAFF
TGTGCCAGCAGTTATCGGGACTACACTGAAGCTTTCTTT
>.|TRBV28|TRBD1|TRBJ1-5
CASSPNRGHQPQHF
TGTGCCAGCAGCCCCAACAGGGGGCATCAGCCCCAGCATTTT
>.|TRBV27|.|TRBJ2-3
CASSSLLTGFSTDTQYF
TGTGCCAGCAGTTCACTCCTCACAGGGTTCAGCACAGATACGCAGTATTTT
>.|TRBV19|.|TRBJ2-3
CASSITDTDTQYF
TGTGCCAGTAGTATAACAGACACAGATACGCAGTATTTT
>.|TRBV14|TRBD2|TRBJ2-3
CASSQDLAGDTDTQYF
TGTGCCAGCAGCCAAGATCTAGCGGGAGATACAGATACGCAGTATTTT
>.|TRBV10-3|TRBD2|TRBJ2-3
CAISGLAGYTDTQYF
TGTGCCATCAGTGGTTTAGCGGGATACACAGATACGCAGTATTTT
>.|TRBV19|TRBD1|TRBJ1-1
CASSPDAGGNTEAFF
TGTGCCAGTAGTCCGGACGCAGGGGGAAACACTGAAGCTTTCTTT
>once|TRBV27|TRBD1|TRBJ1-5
CASSWTGFGTPQHF
TGTGCCAGCAGTTGGACAGGGTTTGGGACGCCCCAGCATTTT
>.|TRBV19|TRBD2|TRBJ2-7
CASSVAGVSYEQYF
TGTGCCAGTAGCGTAGCGGGAGTTTCCTACGAGCAGTACTTC
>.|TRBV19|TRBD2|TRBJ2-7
CASSPSGRAPYEQYF
TGTGCCAGTAGTCCTAGCGGGAGGGCTCCCTACGAGCAGTACTTC
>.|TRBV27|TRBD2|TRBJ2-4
CASSNNPGLAGVRTKNIQYF
TGTGCCAGCAGCAACAACCCGGGACTAGCGGGAGTACGAACCAAAAACATTCAGTACTTC
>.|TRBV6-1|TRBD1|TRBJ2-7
CASSAPRDRSSYEQYF
TGTGCCAGCAGTGCCCCCCGGGACAGGAGCTCCTACGAGCAGTACTTC
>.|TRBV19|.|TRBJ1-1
CASSIGTANTEAFF
TGTGCCAGTAGTATAGGCACAGCGAACACTGAAGCTTTCTTT
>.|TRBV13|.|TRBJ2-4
CASSLAILAKNIQYF
TGTGCCAGCAGCTTAGCTATACTAGCCAAAAACATTCAGTACTTC
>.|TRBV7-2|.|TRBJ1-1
CASSLYRGINTEAFF
TGTGCCAGCAGCTTATACCGGGGGATAAACACTGAAGCTTTCTTT
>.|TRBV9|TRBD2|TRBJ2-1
CASSVGASGRFTSYNEQFF
TGTGCCAGCAGCGTAGGTGCTAGCGGGCGTTTTACCTCCTACAATGAGCAGTTCTTC
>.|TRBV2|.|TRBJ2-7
CASSEGGASSYEQYF
TGTGCCAGCAGTGAAGGGGGCGCCAGCTCCTACGAGCAGTACTTC
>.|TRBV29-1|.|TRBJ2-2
CSVEGEVETGELFF
TGCAGCGTTGAAGGGGAGGTCGAAACCGGGGAGCTGTTTTTT
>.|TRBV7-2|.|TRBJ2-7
CASSLVGATRRLSYEQYF
TGTGCCAGCAGCTTAGTCGGCGCTACCCGGAGACTCTCCTACGAGCAGTACTTC